One sample yielded the 18 T cell receptor beta chains listed below, sequenced in a study of cytomegalovirus exposure and HLA in healthy donors. Sequenced by immunoSEQ multiplex PCR; TCRdb stores in-frame clones only, minus some. This table holds 250,000 to 350,000 clones, around 87% found once. The specimen sequenced was PBMCs. Every receptor here comes from a woman in her 30s in good health and CMV-seropositive.

The chain has TRBV7-3 and TRBJ2-1, with D unclear. Germline CDR1 and CDR2: SGHTA and FQGTGA. V lost 5 bases and J 4 bases, leaving 12 bases between the germline ends. The CDR3 runs to 14 residues. This CDR3 reads CASSPLGGYNEQFF. In DNA form, the CDR3 reads TGTGCCAGCAGCCCATTGGGTGGGTACAATGAGCAGTTCTTC.

The chain employs TRBV6-5 and TRBJ1-1; D is possibly TRBD1 (5 bases). The CDR3 length is 14 residues. CDR1 and CDR2 (germline): MNHEY, SVGAGI. Trimming stripped 2 bases from V and 1 base from J, with 8 bases between. The CDR3: CASSYERGNTEAFF. The CDR3 DNA sequence: TGTGCCAGCAGTTACGAAAGGGGGAACACTGAAGCTTTCTTT.

A note on this clone: At one boundary the junction diverges from the germline segment, which might be a read error. The rearrangement uses TRBV9 and TRBJ1-2; D remains unclear. Germline CDR1 reads SGDLS; CDR2 reads YYNGEE. This CDR3 spans 13 amino acids. The CDR3 DNA is TGTGCCAGCAGCGCAAGGAGGGCGGACGGTACGGTCTTC. Translating gives CASSARRADGTVF.

The chain is built from TRBV5-1 and TRBJ2-5, with 7 bases that match TRBD1. This CDR3 has 15 residues. Unmatched junction bases numbered 7, after V lost 0 bases and J lost 5 bases. Germline loops: CDR1 SGHRS, CDR2 YFSETQ. The CDR3 DNA is TGCGCCAGCAGCTTGGGAGGGGGCATCTCTGAGACCCAGTACTTC. This encodes CASSLGGGISETQYF.

The CDR3 reads CASSLEGEGNQPQHF. CDR3 DNA: TGTGCCAGCAGCTTAGAGGGAGAAGGCAATCAGCCCCAGCATTTT. V is TRBV7-9 and J is TRBJ1-5; D is uncertain. CDR3 length: 15 amino acids. The ends were cut back, 1 base at V and 2 bases at J, with 9 bases in the middle. The germline gives CDR1 SEHNR, CDR2 FQNEAQ (reference sequence).

The V call is TRBV21-1, the J call TRBJ1-5; the table gives TRBD1 as D, unverified against the DNA. TRBV21-1 is annotated as a pseudogene. This CDR3 has 14 amino acids. The CDR3 bases are TGTGCCAGCAGCAAAGGCAGGACAGGGGAGGTTAGGTATTTT. This encodes CASSKGRTGEVRYF.

The chain uses TRBV9 and TRBJ1-6; possible D gene TRBD1, 5 bases. CDR3 size: 17 residues. Germline V gene lookup returns CDR1 SGDLS and CDR2 YYNGEE. The V and J ends lost 0 bases and 0 bases respectively, with 10 bases between them. CDR3 in amino acids: CASSVAPTVSYNSPLHF. The DNA of the CDR3 is TGTGCCAGCAGCGTAGCTCCGACAGTCTCCTATAATTCACCCCTCCACTTT.

This chain uses TRBV2 with TRBJ2-7; no clear D gene. CDR1 and CDR2 (germline): SNHLY, FYNNEI. The germline V and J ends were trimmed by 4 bases and 3 bases, with 1 base remaining between them. The length of the CDR3 is 10 residues. DNA for the CDR3: TGTGCCAGCAGTGTCTACGAGCAGTACTTC. Translated, it gives CASSVYEQYF.

This chain uses TRBV28 with TRBJ2-7, with TRBD2 matching over 8 bases. Germline CDR1 is MDHEN and CDR2 is SYDVKM. The V and J ends lost 5 bases and 2 bases, in that order; junction bases with no gene match: 5. The CDR3 runs to 14 residues. CDR3 sequence (DNA): TGTGCCAGCAGTCCGGGGGGGGGCCCCTACGAGCAGTACTTC. Translation: CASSPGGGPYEQYF.

The chain joins TRBV7-3 to TRBJ2-7; D remains ambiguous. The CDR3 is made up of 13 amino acids. Germline V lookup: CDR1 SGHTA, CDR2 FQGTGA. Between the trimmed V and J ends, which lost 2 bases and 5 bases, there was a span of 10 bases. The CDR3 is CASSLRPSDEQYF. The CDR3 region has the DNA TGTGCCAGCAGCTTACGGCCGTCCGACGAGCAGTACTTC.

The rearrangement joins TRBV2 to TRBJ2-7; 8 nucleotides agree with TRBD2. The V gene's germline CDR1 is SNHLY and CDR2 FYNNEI. With 1 base clipped from V and 2 bases from J, the junction kept 4 bases outside the gene matches. This CDR3 has 15 amino acids. CDR3 bases: TGTGCCAGCAGTGAAGTGGCGGGGGGCACCTACGAGCAGTACTTC. Translation: CASSEVAGGTYEQYF.

The J gene is TRBJ2-7, the V gene TRBV4-2; 8 bases are a match to TRBD2. Germline CDR1 reads LGHNA; CDR2 reads YNFKEQ. Germline trimming cut 3 bases from V and 2 bases from J; bases unmatched to any gene: 6. There are 15 residues in the CDR3. CDR3 DNA sequence: TGTGCCAGCAGCCACGAGCGGGAGTTAGCCTACGAGCAGTACTTC. As protein: CASSHERELAYEQYF.

Concerning this clone: Other DNA sequences in this sample translate to the same CDR3. The J gene is TRBJ1-3, the V gene TRBV30; D possibly corresponds to TRBD1 (5 bases). CDR1 and CDR2 from the germline V gene are GTSNPN and SVGIG (reference sequence). The CDR3 covers 13 residues. Trimming removed 0 bases at V and 2 bases at J, with 5 bases between. The CDR3: CAWSVQAGNTIYF. DNA for the CDR3: TGTGCCTGGAGTGTACAGGCTGGAAACACCATATATTTT. Based on the CDR3 plus reference TRBV30 and TRBJ1-3, the full variable domain is SQTIHQWPATLVQPVGSPLSLECTVEGTSNPNLYWYRQAAGRGLQLLFYSVGIGQISSEVPQNLSASRPQDRQFILSSKKLLLSDSGFYLCAWSVQAGNTIYFGEGSWLTVV.

The chain recombines TRBV15 with TRBJ2-7; D tentatively fits TRBD1 or TRBD2 (5 bases each). This CDR3 is built from 16 residues. V lost 3 bases, J lost 5 bases, and 20 bases lay in between. CDR1 is LNHNV, CDR2 YYDKDF, per germline (reference sequence). CDR3 sequence: CATSSLGTARTHEQYF. CDR3 bases: TGTGCCACCAGCAGCCTAGGGACCGCACGCACCCACGAGCAGTACTTC.

This chain links TRBV10-3 with TRBJ2-7, with 9 bases fitting TRBD1. The trim removed 4 bases at V and 3 bases at J, leaving 4 bases unmatched. Germline V gene sequence: CDR1 ENHRY, CDR2 SYGVKD. CDR3 size: 14 residues. The CDR3 sequence is CAISAGQGSYEQYF. As DNA, the CDR3 is TGTGCCATCAGTGCGGGACAGGGAAGCTACGAGCAGTACTTC.

V is TRBV6-5 and J is TRBJ1-5, with 9 bases fitting TRBD1. Germline-derived CDR1 and CDR2 are MNHEY and SVGAGI. This CDR3 spans 15 amino acids. V lost 5 bases to trimming and J lost 5 bases; unmatched junction nucleotides: 7. The CDR3 here is CASSADRGGDQPQHF. CDR3 in DNA: TGTGCCAGCAGTGCGGACAGGGGAGGTGATCAGCCCCAGCATTTT.

V gene TRBV4-1 combines with J gene TRBJ2-7, with 10 bases lining up with TRBD2. V trimming: 4 bases; J trimming: 3 bases; junction bases outside the gene matches: 9. Germline V gene lookup returns CDR1 MGHRA and CDR2 YSYEKL. This CDR3 region has 16 residues. CDR3 sequence: CASSPLTSGTFYEQYF. CDR3 DNA: TGCGCCAGCAGCCCCCTTACTAGCGGGACCTTCTACGAGCAGTACTTC.

The chain is built from TRBV11-2 and TRBJ2-7, with D hard to call. The germline V gene encodes CDR1 SGHAT and CDR2 FQNNGV. V dropped 1 base and J dropped 4 bases, with 8 bases sitting between them. The CDR3 loop spans 13 amino acids. The CDR3 DNA reads TGTGCCAGCAGCTTAGTAGCAGGTTACGAGCAGTACTTC. Protein: CASSLVAGYEQYF.